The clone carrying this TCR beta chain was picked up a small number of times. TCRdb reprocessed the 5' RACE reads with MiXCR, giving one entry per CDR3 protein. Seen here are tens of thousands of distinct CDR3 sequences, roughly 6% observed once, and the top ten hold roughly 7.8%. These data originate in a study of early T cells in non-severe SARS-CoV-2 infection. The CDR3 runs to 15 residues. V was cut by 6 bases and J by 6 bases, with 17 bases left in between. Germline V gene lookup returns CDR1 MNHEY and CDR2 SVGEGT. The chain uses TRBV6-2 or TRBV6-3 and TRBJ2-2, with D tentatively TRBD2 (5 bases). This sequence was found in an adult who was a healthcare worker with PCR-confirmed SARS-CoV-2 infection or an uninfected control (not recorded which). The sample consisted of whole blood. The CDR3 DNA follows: TGTGCCAGCAGCCCGGAGGCAGGCGCGCCCGGGGAGCTGTTTTTT. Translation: CASSPEAGAPGELFF.